This T cell receptor beta chain was retrieved from a study of human T cells and chemical hapten exposure. CDR1 is SGHNT and CDR2 is YYREEE in the germline V gene (reference sequence). This CDR3 has 14 residues. V was cut by 3 bases and J by 7 bases, with 16 bases left in between. Of note for this clonotype: Its antigen is not identified.

Regarding the study as a whole: The number of TCRs above 1 in 1000 frequency did not change after DPC sensitization.

Time point described: patch test 2, 6 weeks after DPC sensitization. Described treatment: therapeutic diphenylcyclopropenone sensitization with weekly scalp DPC. Total RNA was isolated from whole blood that had not been fractionated. TCRdb re-called the RACE reads with MiXCR, one entry per CDR3 protein. This sample carries some 350,000 distinct CDR3 sequences, nearly 6.5% of them seen once, and the ten largest clones take 5% to 6%. The chain links TRBV5-4 to TRBJ1-1; no clear D. The starting material was whole blood, obtained in connection with sensitization to the hapten diphenylcyclopropenone (DPC). The TCR sequence derives from a woman younger than 35 with alopecia areata. Some clones in this sample may be carry-over from other donors' samples. The CDR3 loop reads CASSSLDERDEAFF. The DNA of the CDR3 is TGTGCCAGCAGCTCGCTAGACGAGAGGGATGAAGCTTTCTTT.